This paragraph covers one TCR beta chain sequence. While unrecorded immune exposures were likely, the donors were nominally healthy when sampled. This record comes from a study of cytomegalovirus exposure and HLA in healthy donors. Germline V lookup: CDR1 SGHRS, CDR2 YFSETQ. The CDR3 is 17 amino acids. Trimming took 0 bases from V and 8 from J, leaving 20 bases between them. PCR used 60 Vbeta primers and 13 Jbeta primers. Assay: immunoSEQ multiplex PCR; the TCRdb copy retains only in-frame clones and omits some. The table includes approximately 170,000 clones, around 84% detected once. Specimen: PBMCs. The rearrangement joins TRBV5-1 to TRBJ1-4, with D perhaps matching TRBD1 (6 bases). The sequence derives from a young man in good health and CMV-seropositive. The CDR3 DNA is TGCGCCAGCAGCTTGGTCCCACCGGACAGAGAGGGAGAAAAACTGTTTTTT. This codes for CASSLVPPDREGEKLFF.